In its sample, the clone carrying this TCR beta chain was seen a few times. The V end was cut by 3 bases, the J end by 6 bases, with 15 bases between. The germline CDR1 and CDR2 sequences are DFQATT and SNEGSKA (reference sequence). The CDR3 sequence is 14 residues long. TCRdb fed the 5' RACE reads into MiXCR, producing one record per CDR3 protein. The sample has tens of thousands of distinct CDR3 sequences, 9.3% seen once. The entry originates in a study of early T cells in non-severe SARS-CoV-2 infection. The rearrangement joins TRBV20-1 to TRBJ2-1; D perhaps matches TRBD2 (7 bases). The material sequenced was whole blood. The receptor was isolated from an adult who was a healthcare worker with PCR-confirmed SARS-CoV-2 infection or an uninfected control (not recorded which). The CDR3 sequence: CSASMRGPFNEQFF. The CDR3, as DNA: TGCAGTGCTAGTATGCGGGGGCCTTTCAATGAGCAGTTCTTC.